This is a list of T cell receptor beta chains from one sample in a study of blood T cell repertoires in COVID-19. TCRdb keeps only in-frame clones here, not all; method: immunoSEQ multiplex PCR. This table holds 150,000 to 200,000 clones, over 75% found once. Material for sequencing was PBMCs or T cells enriched from blood (not recorded which). Source of these receptors: a human donor with acute COVID-19. The donor label of this sample is uncertain. Each CDR3 is given with its conserved first and last residue. The D gene is left open where the match is weak.

V: TRBV19
J: TRBJ1-5
D: TRBD1
CDR3: CASSAGDRGYQPQHF
DNA: TGTGCCAGTTCGGCCGGGGACAGGGGCTATCAGCCCCAGCATTTT

V: TRBV2
J: TRBJ1-1
D: -
CDR3: CASSEGLVVNTEAFF
DNA: TGTGCCAGCAGTGAAGGACTCGTTGTGAACACTGAAGCTTTCTTT

V: TRBV11-3
J: TRBJ2-1
D: TRBD2
CDR3: CASSLNTAGGHEQFF
DNA: TGTGCCAGCAGCTTGAACACAGCGGGGGGGCATGAGCAGTTCTTC

V: TRBV4-2
J: TRBJ2-3
D: TRBD2
CDR3: CASSQEPSGAESDTQYF
DNA: TGTGCCAGCAGCCAAGAACCTAGCGGGGCGGAATCAGATACGCAGTATTTT

V: TRBV6-5
J: TRBJ1-2
D: -
CDR3: CASSPKGGVYGYTF
DNA: TGTGCCAGCAGTCCAAAAGGGGGGGTCTATGGCTACACCTTC

V: TRBV24-1
J: TRBJ1-2
D: TRBD1
CDR3: CATSDGGGQGASGYTF
DNA: TGTGCCACCAGTGATGGAGGGGGACAGGGGGCAAGCGGCTACACCTTC

V: TRBV4-1
J: TRBJ2-7
D: -
CDR3: CASSQPAAGSYEQYF
DNA: TGCGCCAGCAGCCAACCCGCGGCGGGCAGCTACGAGCAGTACTTC

V: TRBV11-2
J: TRBJ1-5
D: TRBD1
CDR3: CASSPGQGRSQPQHF
DNA: TGTGCCAGCAGCCCAGGACAGGGCCGGAGTCAGCCCCAGCATTTT

V: TRBV7-9
J: TRBJ2-5
D: -
CDR3: CASSFGSGMETQYF
DNA: TGTGCCAGCAGCTTCGGTTCAGGGATGGAGACCCAGTACTTC

V: TRBV11-2
J: TRBJ2-1
D: -
CDR3: CASSLRSGSYNEQFF
DNA: TGTGCCAGCAGCTTACGTAGCGGCTCCTACAATGAGCAGTTCTTC

V: TRBV2
J: TRBJ1-2
D: TRBD1
CDR3: CASSESDRWRDPNYGYTF
DNA: TGTGCCAGCAGTGAATCGGACAGGTGGCGGGACCCTAACTATGGCTACACCTTC

V: TRBV25-1
J: TRBJ2-1
D: -
CDR3: CASSEYNENEQFF
DNA: TGTGCCAGCAGTGAATATAACGAGAATGAGCAGTTCTTC

V: TRBV5-4
J: TRBJ2-3
D: -
CDR3: CASSPGLRTDTQYF
DNA: TGTGCCAGCAGCCCTGGCTTGCGCACAGATACGCAGTATTTT